This TCR beta chain was captured in a study of blood T cell repertoires in COVID-19. Here immunoSEQ multiplex PCR was the method, and the copy in TCRdb shows in-frame clones only, minus some. This table holds about 130,000 clones, just under 85% found once. Trimming stripped 1 base from V and 0 bases from J, with 7 bases between. The CDR3 covers 15 residues. Germline V CDR1 and CDR2: LGHDT, YNNKEL (reference sequence). The TCR comes from a woman over 75 with acute or convalescent COVID-19. The chain uses TRBV3-1 (or the pseudogene TRBV3-2) and TRBJ2-1; the D gene is possibly TRBD2 (6 bases). The sample consisted of peripheral blood. CDR3 region: CASSQVGGSYNEQFF. The CDR3 nucleotides are TGTGCCAGCAGCCAAGTGGGGGGCTCCTACAATGAGCAGTTCTTC.